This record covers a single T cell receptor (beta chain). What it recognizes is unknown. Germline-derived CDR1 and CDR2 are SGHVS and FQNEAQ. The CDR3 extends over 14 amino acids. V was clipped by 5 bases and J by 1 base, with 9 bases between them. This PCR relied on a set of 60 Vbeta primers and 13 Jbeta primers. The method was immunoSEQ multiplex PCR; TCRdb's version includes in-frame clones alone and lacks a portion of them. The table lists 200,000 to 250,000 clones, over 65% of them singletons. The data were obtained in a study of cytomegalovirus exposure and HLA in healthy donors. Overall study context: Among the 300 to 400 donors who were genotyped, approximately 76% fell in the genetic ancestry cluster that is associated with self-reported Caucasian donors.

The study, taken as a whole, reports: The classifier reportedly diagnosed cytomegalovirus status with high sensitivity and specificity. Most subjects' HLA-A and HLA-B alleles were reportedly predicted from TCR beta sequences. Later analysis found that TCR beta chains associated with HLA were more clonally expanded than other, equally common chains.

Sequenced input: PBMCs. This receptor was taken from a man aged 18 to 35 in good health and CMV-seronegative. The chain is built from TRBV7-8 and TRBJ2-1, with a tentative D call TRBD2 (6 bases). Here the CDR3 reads CASSRDLSYNEQFF. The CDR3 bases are TGTGCCAGCAGCCGGGACTTGTCCTACAATGAGCAGTTCTTC.